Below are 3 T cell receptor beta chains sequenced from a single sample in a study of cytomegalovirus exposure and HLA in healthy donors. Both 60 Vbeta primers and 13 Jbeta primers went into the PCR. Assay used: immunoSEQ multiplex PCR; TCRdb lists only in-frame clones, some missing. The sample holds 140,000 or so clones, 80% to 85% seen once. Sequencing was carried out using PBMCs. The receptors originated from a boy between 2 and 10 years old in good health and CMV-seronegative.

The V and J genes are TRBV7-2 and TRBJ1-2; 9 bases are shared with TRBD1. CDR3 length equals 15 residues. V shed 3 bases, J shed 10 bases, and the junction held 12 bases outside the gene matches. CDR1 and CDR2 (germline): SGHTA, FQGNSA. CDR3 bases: TGTGCCAGCAGCTTCCAGGGCCCGACAGGGGGACCCTACACCTTC. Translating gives CASSFQGPTGGPYTF.

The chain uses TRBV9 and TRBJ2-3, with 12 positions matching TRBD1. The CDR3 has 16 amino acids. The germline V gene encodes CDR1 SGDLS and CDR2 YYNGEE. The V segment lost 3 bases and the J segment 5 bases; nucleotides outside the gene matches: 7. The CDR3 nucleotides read TGTGCCAGCAGCGCCCGGGACAGGGGGCACGGAGATACGCAGTATTTT. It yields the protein CASSARDRGHGDTQYF.

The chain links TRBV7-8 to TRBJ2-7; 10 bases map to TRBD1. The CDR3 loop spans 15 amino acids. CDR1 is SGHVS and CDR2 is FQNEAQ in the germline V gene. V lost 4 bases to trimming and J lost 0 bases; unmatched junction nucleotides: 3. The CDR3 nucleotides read TGTGCCAGCAGCTACCGGGACAGGGGCTCCTACGAGCAGTACTTC. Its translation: CASSYRDRGSYEQYF.